This TCR beta chain was recovered during a study of identifying expanded T cells in peripheral blood. Sequencing used immunoSEQ multiplex PCR; TCRdb keeps in-frame clones, though not all of them. This table has about 97,000 clones, around 88% appearing once. During the collection period, no donor immune events like infections were recorded. Findings and limits, study-wide: Two-week clone count variance significantly increased as total template count grew. Approximately 1.1 clones differed between technical replicates, versus about 15 and 19 over time.

As concerns this clone: Its matching antigen is unknown.

The receptor was derived from a person aged 18 to 75 in good health. The sequenced material came from blood.

CDR3 coding DNA: TGCAGTGGAGAGGGCTCCCATGGCTACACCTTC. This sequence encodes CSGEGSHGYTF. The chain combines TRBV20-1 with TRBJ1-2; D remains unclear. The germline V and J ends were trimmed by 7 bases and 6 bases, with 12 bases remaining between them. This CDR3 has 11 amino acids. In germline, CDR1 is DFQATT, CDR2 SNEGSKA (reference sequence).